These 26 T cell receptor beta chains originate from one sample sequenced in a study of persistence of HIV-infected CD4 T cells (dated by TCRdb to about 2020). The immunoSEQ hsTCRB assay version 4, run in survey mode, was used to sequence TCRbeta repertoires from genomic DNA. The clones in this table, taken by TCRdb from immuneACCESS, are in-frame only. Not every clone is retained; where verified, under half of the shortfall comes from an unresolved V gene, and the cause of the rest is unknown. In this sample the table shows 40,000 or so clones, 88% of which occur a single time. Roughly 0.45% of the sample is held by the ten biggest clonotypes. The treatment or condition label here, explained by the study, means: suppressive antiretroviral therapy. Cells were stimulated with anti-CD3/anti-CD28 magnetic beads as a nonspecific positive control representing the CD4+ T cell repertoire. CD4+ T cells that responded were sorted based on upregulation of both CD40 ligand and CD69.

Antigen specificity for these receptors is unknown. Sample: CD4+ T cells sorted from PBMCs after roughly 20-hour stimulation, taken from a patient who received antiretroviral therapy. Interpreted using the paper, the cell subset or site label stands for: CD40L+CD69+ CD4 T cells responding to anti-CD3/anti-CD28 beads, representing the overall repertoire. These receptors all come from an adult woman with HIV who was CMV-seropositive.

The rearrangement links TRBV10-3 to TRBJ2-1, with D possibly being TRBD2 (6 bases). V was clipped by 4 bases and J by 0 bases, with 10 bases between them. From germline, CDR1 is ENHRY and CDR2 SYGVKD. The CDR3 sequence is 15 residues long. CDR3 nucleotide sequence: TGTGCCATCAGTGTGGGGGGTAGCTCCTACAATGAGCAGTTCTTC. As protein: CAISVGGSSYNEQFF.

The chain recombines TRBV5-1 with TRBJ2-2; maybe TRBD2 (6 bases). Germline values: CDR1 SGHRS, CDR2 YFSETQ. V gave up 0 bases and J gave up 5 bases, with 14 bases separating them. CDR3 size: 16 residues. The CDR3 region is CASSLGVFAGTGELFF. CDR3 nucleotide sequence: TGCGCCAGCAGCTTGGGGGTGTTCGCGGGGACCGGGGAGCTGTTTTTT.

In DNA form, the CDR3 reads TGCGCCAGCAGCTTGACCGGGGAGACCTCCTACAATGAGCAGTTCTTC. It specifies CASSLTGETSYNEQFF. The chain recombines TRBV5-1 with TRBJ2-1, with a tentative D call TRBD2 (5 bases). Germline CDR1 SGHRS, CDR2 YFSETQ. This CDR3 comprises 16 residues. V lost 1 base, J lost 0 bases, and 11 bases lay in between.

The chain carries TRBV30 and TRBJ1-1; TRBD1 matches 8 bases. The J segment lost 2 bases and the V segment lost 3 bases, leaving 5 bases of the junction unmatched. The CDR3 sequence is 14 residues long. In germline, CDR1 is GTSNPN, CDR2 SVGIG (reference sequence). The CDR3 DNA reads as TGTGCCTGGAGGATCGGACAGGGAAACACTGAAGCTTTCTTT. This encodes CAWRIGQGNTEAFF.

The rearrangement joins TRBV27 to TRBJ1-2; D gene uncertain. With 8 bases removed from V and 8 bases from J, the gap between germline ends came to 18 bases. This CDR3 comprises 13 residues. CDR1 and CDR2 (germline): MNHEY, SMNVEV (reference sequence). CDR3 DNA sequence: TGTGCCAGCCGGCCCCCCCCTATGCCCGGCTACACCTTC. Its protein product is CASRPPPMPGYTF.

The chain employs TRBV4-1 and TRBJ2-6, with D possibly matching TRBD1 (6 bases). Looked up from germline, CDR1 is MGHRA and CDR2 is YSYEKL. This CDR3 spans 17 amino acids. V was clipped by 0 bases and J by 0 bases, with 9 bases between them. The CDR3: CASSQDGGGSGANVLTF. The CDR3, as DNA: TGCGCCAGCAGCCAAGATGGGGGCGGCTCTGGGGCCAACGTCCTGACTTTC.

This clone has only a few counts. The chain links TRBV5-1 to TRBJ2-1, with a possible D match to TRBD1 (5 bases). Trimming took off 4 bases at V and 7 bases at J, with 12 bases between the two ends. The germline gives CDR1 SGHRS, CDR2 YFSETQ. CDR3 size: 13 residues. CDR3 nucleotides: TGCGCCAGCAGCCCCGGACAAAATAATGAGCAGTTCTTC. Translation: CASSPGQNNEQFF.

The chain couples TRBV5-1 to TRBJ1-1; D not resolved. This CDR3 is 12 amino acids long. V lost 5 bases and J lost 3, with 8 bases in between. In germline, CDR1 is SGHRS, CDR2 YFSETQ. The CDR3 loop reads CASRQTDTEAFF. Here the CDR3 DNA reads TGCGCCAGCAGACAGACTGACACTGAAGCTTTCTTT.

The DNA of the CDR3 is TGCAGCGTTCGAGGATCCGGCAATCAGCCCCAGCATTTT. As protein: CSVRGSGNQPQHF. V and J are TRBV29-1 and TRBJ1-5, with unresolved D. Germline values: CDR1 SQVTM, CDR2 ANQGSEA. V was trimmed by 5 bases and J by 2 bases, leaving 10 bases between them. The CDR3 sequence is 13 residues long.

This clone was seen just once. The chain combines TRBV5-4 with TRBJ1-2, with TRBD1 identical over 7 bases. This CDR3 is 15 amino acids long. J was trimmed by 4 bases and V by 4 bases; bases with no gene match: 10. Germline V lookup: CDR1 SGHNT, CDR2 YYREEE (reference sequence). The CDR3 sequence: CASSRQGGRGYGYTF. Here the CDR3 DNA reads TGTGCCAGCAGCCGACAGGGAGGAAGGGGCTATGGCTACACCTTC.

This rearrangement joins TRBV30 to TRBJ2-7; a weak D match, TRBD1 (6 bases). The ends were cut back, 5 bases at V and 2 bases at J, with 10 bases in the middle. The CDR3 is 12 residues long. From germline, CDR1 is GTSNPN and CDR2 SVGIG (reference sequence). The CDR3: CAWGRQAYEQYF. The CDR3 DNA sequence: TGTGCCTGGGGTAGACAGGCCTACGAGCAGTACTTC.

V is TRBV21-1 and J is TRBJ2-3. TRBV21-1 counts as a pseudogene. The CDR3 consists of 16 residues. The CDR3 nucleotides read TGTGCCAGCAGTCCACCGGGGCATCCTCGAAAAGATACGCAGTATTTT. Translated: CASSPPGHPRKDTQYF.

J is TRBJ2-2 and V is TRBV5-1; 8 nucleotides match TRBD1. V lost 3 bases to trimming and J lost 6 bases; unmatched junction nucleotides: 1. The CDR3 loop spans 13 amino acids. Germline CDR1 SGHRS, CDR2 YFSETQ. DNA for the CDR3: TGCGCCAGCAGCTCAGGGGGCCCCGGGGAGCTGTTTTTT. Its protein is CASSSGGPGELFF.

The rearrangement joins TRBV6-5 to TRBJ2-2; a possible D gene is TRBD1 (6 bases). Trimming stripped 2 bases from V and 4 bases from J, with 14 bases between. Germline lookup yields CDR1 MNHEY and CDR2 SVGAGI. This CDR3 is built from 16 residues. The CDR3 loop is CASSYRTGFGTGELFF. DNA for the CDR3: TGTGCCAGCAGTTACCGAACAGGGTTCGGCACCGGGGAGCTGTTTTTT.

The J gene is TRBJ1-4, the V gene TRBV6-5, with D possibly being TRBD1 (5 bases). V gave up 10 bases and J gave up 6 bases, with 18 bases separating them. Germline CDR1 reads MNHEY; CDR2 reads SVGAGI. This CDR3 has 14 amino acids. The CDR3 coding sequence is TGTGCCACCCGGGGGATGGAGAAGGATGAAAAACTGTTTTTT. It yields the protein CATRGMEKDEKLFF.

The chain carries TRBV5-4 and TRBJ1-6, with no clear D. Trimming stripped 2 bases from V and 9 bases from J, with 6 bases between. The CDR3 spans 12 residues. Germline V gene lookup returns CDR1 SGHNT and CDR2 YYREEE (reference sequence). The CDR3 is CASSLRSSPLHF. CDR3 DNA: TGTGCCAGCAGCTTACGTTCTTCACCCCTCCACTTT.

J is TRBJ1-6 and V is TRBV30; TRBD1 matches at 8 bases. J lost 8 bases, V lost 2 bases, and 5 bases had no gene match. The CDR3 length is 14 residues. Germline CDR1 and CDR2: GTSNPN and SVGIG (reference sequence). This CDR3 is CAWSKDRDDSPLHF. The DNA of the CDR3 is TGTGCCTGGAGTAAGGACAGGGATGATTCACCCCTCCACTTT.

The V gene is TRBV30, the J gene TRBJ2-1; D remains unclear. From germline, CDR1 is GTSNPN and CDR2 SVGIG (reference sequence). Between the trimmed V and J ends, which lost 4 bases and 6 bases, there was a span of 13 bases. The CDR3 totals 13 residues. The CDR3 nucleotides read TGTGCCTGGACCCTAGGGCCCTTCAATGAGCAGTTCTTC. Translated: CAWTLGPFNEQFF. Drawing the rest from reference TRBV30 and TRBJ2-1, the complete variable domain is SQTIHQWPATLVQPVGSPLSLECTVEGTSNPNLYWYRQAAGRGLQLLFYSVGIGQISSEVPQNLSASRPQDRQFILSSKKLLLSDSGFYLCAWTLGPFNEQFFGPGTRLTVL.

The chain employs TRBV19 and TRBJ1-5; TRBD1 matches 10 bases. Germline assignment: CDR1 LNHDA and CDR2 SQIVND (reference sequence). The CDR3 totals 18 residues. Losses at the gene ends were 0 bases for V and 5 bases for J; bases not matched to a gene: 10. The CDR3 protein is CASSIDLWGTGVDQPQHF. For the CDR3, the DNA is TGTGCCAGTAGTATAGATCTATGGGGGACAGGGGTGGATCAGCCCCAGCATTTT.

The chain links TRBV7-2 to TRBJ2-6; D not resolved. V shed 1 base and J shed 4 bases, with 8 bases lying between them. CDR3 length: 15 residues. Germline CDR1 is SGHTA and CDR2 is FQGNSA. The CDR3 sequence is CASSLDILGANVLTF. The CDR3 region has the DNA TGTGCCAGCAGCTTAGACATCCTAGGGGCCAACGTCCTGACTTTC.

The CDR3 spells CASSLGAVGYTF. CDR3 in DNA: TGTGCCAGCAGCTTAGGAGCGGTCGGCTACACCTTC. The V call is TRBV13, the J call TRBJ1-2; D is undetermined. CDR1 and CDR2 (germline): PRHDT, FYEKMQ (reference sequence). Trimming took off 0 bases at V and 8 bases at J, with 7 bases between the two ends. CDR3 length equals 12 residues. Drawing the rest from reference TRBV13 and TRBJ1-2, the complete variable domain is AAGVIQSPRHLIKEKRETATLKCYPIPRHDTVYWYQQGPGQDPQFLISFYEKMQSDKGSIPDRFSAQQFSDYHSELNMSSLELGDSALYFCASSLGAVGYTFGSGTRLTVV.

The chain recombines TRBV4-2 with TRBJ2-2, with D hard to call. The germline V gene has CDR1 LGHNA and CDR2 YNFKEQ. V was pared by 0 bases and J by 1 base, with 9 bases between. CDR3 length equals 16 residues. The CDR3 DNA follows: TGTGCCAGCAGCCAAGATCAACATCTGAACACCGGGGAGCTGTTTTTT. This encodes CASSQDQHLNTGELFF.

This chain joins TRBV5-1 and TRBJ2-5, with D tentatively TRBD1 (6 bases). The CDR3 contains 16 residues. Between the trimmed V and J ends, which lost 3 bases and 4 bases, there was a span of 19 bases. The germline V gene has CDR1 SGHRS and CDR2 YFSETQ. The CDR3 protein is CASSSESDRWRETQYF. Written as DNA, the CDR3 is TGCGCCAGCAGCTCCGAATCCGACAGGTGGAGAGAGACCCAGTACTTC.

The sample holds one count of this clone. Written as DNA, the CDR3 is TGTGCCAGCAGATTCTTAGAAGGGGGCTTCTACTCCTACAATGAGCAGTTCTTC. This translates into CASRFLEGGFYSYNEQFF. V and J are TRBV7-2 and TRBJ2-1, with 7 bases aligning to TRBD1. The germline gives CDR1 SGHTA, CDR2 FQGNSA. The CDR3 runs to 18 residues. J gave up 0 bases and V 6 bases, and 14 bases lay outside the gene matches. Full variable domain (rest looked up from reference TRBV7-2 and TRBJ2-1): GAGVSQSPSNKVTEKGKDVELRCDPISGHTALYWYRQSLGQGLEFLIYFQGNSAPDKSGLPSDRFSAERTGGSVSTLTIQRTQQEDSAVYLCASRFLEGGFYSYNEQFFGPGTRLTVL.

The rearrangement links TRBV9 to TRBJ2-7; 7 bases agree with TRBD1. The CDR3 is 14 amino acids. The J segment lost 2 bases and the V segment lost 3 bases, leaving 5 bases of the junction unmatched. Germline V lookup: CDR1 SGDLS, CDR2 YYNGEE. The CDR3 sequence: CASSEQTGAYEQYF. CDR3 sequence (DNA): TGTGCCAGCAGCGAGCAAACAGGGGCCTACGAGCAGTACTTC.

This rearrangement joins TRBV9 to TRBJ2-5; the match to TRBD2 covers 16 bases. With V trimmed by 3 bases and J by 2 bases, 4 bases remained unmatched. The CDR3 has 17 amino acids. Germline values: CDR1 SGDLS, CDR2 YYNGEE. The CDR3 is CASSEGLAGGRQETQYF. The DNA for the CDR3 is TGTGCCAGCAGCGAGGGACTAGCGGGGGGGCGGCAAGAGACCCAGTACTTC. Together with reference TRBV9 and TRBJ2-5, the CDR3 gives the full variable domain: DSGVTQTPKHLITATGQRVTLRCSPRSGDLSVYWYQQSLDQGLQFLIQYYNGEERAKGNILERFSAQQFPDLHSELNLSSLELGDSALYFCASSEGLAGGRQETQYFGPGTRLLVL.